The source of this T cell receptor beta chain is a study of T cell clones after liver transplantation. In the study overall: Liver transplant recipients had immunosuppression withdrawal attempted within 2 years. As an antigen-independent comparator, third-party-reactive TCRbeta sequences came from pre-transplant mixed lymphocyte reactions. Subjects received no induction therapy and standard immunosuppression until randomization at 12-24 months post-transplant.

From germline, CDR1 is WSHSY and CDR2 SAAADI. This CDR3 comprises 12 residues. Trimming left V 4 bases short and J 8 bases short, with 11 bases between. Profiled with immunoSEQ multiplex PCR; TCRdb holds only in-frame clones, not every one. The table includes fewer than 85,000 clones, 80% detected once. J is TRBJ1-2 and V is TRBV10-2; D is perhaps TRBD1 (6 bases). This TCR derives from a human patient who received a liver transplant. Some T cells may be the graft donor's. Specimen: CD4+ T cells from blood, collected 12 months after liver transplant. The CDR3 loop reads CASSVSGAGYTF. DNA for the CDR3: TGCGCCAGCAGTGTATCAGGGGCAGGCTACACCTTC.